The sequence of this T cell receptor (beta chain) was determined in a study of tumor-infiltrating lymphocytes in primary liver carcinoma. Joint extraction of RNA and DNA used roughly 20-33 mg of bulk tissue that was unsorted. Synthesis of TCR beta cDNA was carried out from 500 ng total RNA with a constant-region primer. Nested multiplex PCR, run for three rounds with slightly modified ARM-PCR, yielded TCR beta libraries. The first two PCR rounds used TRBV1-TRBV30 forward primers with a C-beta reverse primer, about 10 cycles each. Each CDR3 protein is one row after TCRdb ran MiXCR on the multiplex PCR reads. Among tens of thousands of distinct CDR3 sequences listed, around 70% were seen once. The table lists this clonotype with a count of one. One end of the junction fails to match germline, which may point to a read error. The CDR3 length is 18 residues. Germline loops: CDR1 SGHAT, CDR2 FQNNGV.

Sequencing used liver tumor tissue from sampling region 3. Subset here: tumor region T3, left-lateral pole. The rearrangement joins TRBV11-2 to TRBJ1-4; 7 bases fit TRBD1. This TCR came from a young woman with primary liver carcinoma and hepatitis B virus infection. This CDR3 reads CGSSSTGTTRPTNEKLFF. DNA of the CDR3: TGTGGCAGCAGTTCGACAGGGACCACTCGACCAACTAATGAAAAACTGTTTTTT.